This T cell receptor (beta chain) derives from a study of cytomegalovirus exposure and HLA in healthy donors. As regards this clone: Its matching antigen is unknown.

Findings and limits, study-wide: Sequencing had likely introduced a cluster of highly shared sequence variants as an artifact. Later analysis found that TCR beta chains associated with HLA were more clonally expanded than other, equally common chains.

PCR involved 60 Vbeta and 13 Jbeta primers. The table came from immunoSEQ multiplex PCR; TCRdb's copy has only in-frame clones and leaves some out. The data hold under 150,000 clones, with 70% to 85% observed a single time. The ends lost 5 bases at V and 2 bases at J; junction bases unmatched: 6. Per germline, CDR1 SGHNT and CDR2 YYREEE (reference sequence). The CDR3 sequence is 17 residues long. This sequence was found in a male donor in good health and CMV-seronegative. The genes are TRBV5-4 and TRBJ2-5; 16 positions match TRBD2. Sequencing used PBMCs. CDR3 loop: CASSGTSGRGGQETQYF. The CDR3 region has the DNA TGTGCCAGCAGTGGGACTAGCGGGAGGGGGGGACAAGAGACCCAGTACTTC.